Below are 9 T cell receptor beta chains sequenced from a single sample in a study of T cells after posttransplantation cyclophosphamide. Here immunoSEQ multiplex PCR was the method, and the copy in TCRdb shows in-frame clones only, minus some. The sample records 35,000 to 45,000 clones, about three quarters being singletons. Busulfan-fludarabine conditioning, marrow transplant, and cyclophosphamide on days +3 and +4 were administered. This material consisted of CD4+ T cells sorted from blood, taken around 2,000 days after a stem cell transplant with posttransplant cyclophosphamide. These receptors came from a female patient aged 35 to 55 who received an allogeneic stem cell transplant from a related donor, was CMV-positive, and had no GVHD. Some T cells may be the graft donor's.

The chain is built from TRBV4-1 and TRBJ2-4, with unresolved D. Looked up from germline, CDR1 is MGHRA and CDR2 is YSYEKL. The CDR3 length is 16 residues. The germline V and J ends were trimmed by 0 bases and 0 bases, with 9 bases remaining between them. CDR3: CASSQDPEIAKNIQYF. As DNA, the CDR3 is TGCGCCAGCAGCCAAGACCCAGAAATAGCCAAAAACATTCAGTACTTC.

A few counts support this clone. The chain has TRBV4-2 and TRBJ2-2, with D possibly matching TRBD2 (6 bases). V was pared by 0 bases and J by 1 base, with 12 bases between. This CDR3 region has 17 residues. CDR1 and CDR2 (germline): LGHNA, YNFKEQ. The DNA for the CDR3 is TGTGCCAGCAGCCAAGAGGGCGGGACGGGGAACACCGGGGAGCTGTTTTTT. It specifies CASSQEGGTGNTGELFF.

The chain has TRBV5-1 and TRBJ2-7; no clear D. Germline-derived CDR1 and CDR2 are SGHRS and YFSETQ. There are 15 residues in the CDR3. Trimming removed 1 base from V and 0 bases from J, with 11 bases in between. Written as DNA, the CDR3 is TGCGCCAGCAGCTTGAGCAGGCCCAGCTCCTACGAGCAGTACTTC. It encodes CASSLSRPSSYEQYF.

Only a few counts were recorded for this clone. V gene TRBV19 combines with J gene TRBJ1-5, with 8 bases aligning to TRBD1. This CDR3 has 15 amino acids. The V gene's germline CDR1 is LNHDA and CDR2 SQIVND (reference sequence). V shed 5 bases, J shed 5 bases, and the junction held 8 bases outside the gene matches. Here the CDR3 reads CASSLGQGWDQPQHF. The CDR3 DNA reads as TGTGCCAGTAGTCTTGGACAGGGATGGGATCAGCCCCAGCATTTT. The full variable domain, completed using reference TRBV19 and TRBJ1-5, is DGGITQSPKYLFRKEGQNVTLSCEQNLNHDAMYWYRQDPGQGLRLIYYSQIVNDFQKGDIAEGYSVSREKKESFPLTVTSAQKNPTAFYLCASSLGQGWDQPQHFGDGTRLSIL.

The CDR3 protein is CASSRRKGDEKLFF. CDR3 DNA sequence: TGTGCCAGCAGCCGGCGAAAGGGGGACGAAAAACTGTTTTTT. The V call is TRBV5-4, the J call TRBJ1-4; D perhaps matches TRBD1 (6 bases). The germline gives CDR1 SGHNT, CDR2 YYREEE (reference sequence). Trimming removed 4 bases from V and 8 bases from J, with 15 bases in between. The CDR3 contains 14 residues.

The rearrangement joins TRBV7-2 to TRBJ2-7; tentative D call: TRBD1 (6 bases). Trimming left V 1 base short and J 0 bases short, with 10 bases between. This CDR3 has 15 amino acids. Germline V lookup: CDR1 SGHTA, CDR2 FQGNSA. The CDR3 DNA follows: TGTGCCAGCAGCTTAGAAGGGGGTCCCTCCTACGAGCAGTACTTC. Its protein is CASSLEGGPSYEQYF.

This chain joins TRBV6-5 and TRBJ2-7; TRBD1 matches at 8 bases. CDR1 and CDR2 from the germline V gene are MNHEY and SVGAGI. The CDR3 is 12 amino acids. The J segment lost 9 bases and the V segment lost 6 bases, leaving 7 bases of the junction unmatched. CDR3 region: CASRRTGGGQYF. CDR3 bases: TGTGCCAGCAGACGCACAGGGGGAGGGCAGTACTTC.

This clone was detected only a few times. V and J are TRBV7-9 and TRBJ2-1, with D possibly being TRBD1 (5 bases). With 4 bases removed from V and 8 bases from J, the gap between germline ends came to 18 bases. CDR1 and CDR2 from the germline V gene are SEHNR and FQNEAQ (reference sequence). CDR3 length equals 15 residues. CDR3 in DNA: TGTGCCAGCAGCTCGCAGGGTGTAGGTATCGATGAGCAGTTCTTC. It yields the protein CASSSQGVGIDEQFF.

This clone was counted a single time. V is TRBV7-9 and J is TRBJ2-3; 7 nucleotides line up with TRBD2. J lost 0 bases, V lost 4 bases, and 4 bases had no gene match. The CDR3 is 15 residues long. Germline values: CDR1 SEHNR, CDR2 FQNEAQ (reference sequence). The CDR3 region is CASSSGGFSTDTQYF. The CDR3 DNA is TGTGCCAGCAGCTCCGGGGGGTTTAGCACAGATACGCAGTATTTT. The variable domain in full, with the rest retrieved from reference TRBV7-9 and TRBJ2-3, is DTGVSQNPRHKITKRGQNVTFRCDPISEHNRLYWYRQTLGQGPEFLTYFQNEAQLEKSRLLSDRFSAERPKGSFSTLEIQRTEQGDSAMYLCASSSGGFSTDTQYFGPGTRLTVL.